The rows below give T cell receptor beta chains drawn from one sample of a study of T cells in Graves' hyperthyroidism and ophthalmopathy. TCRdb analysed the multiplex PCR reads with MiXCR anew, one entry per CDR3 protein. The sample has 450,000 to 700,000 distinct CDR3 sequences, about 45% seen once. Sequenced input: peripheral blood or thyroid tissue (not recorded which). These receptors were taken from a woman under 30 with Graves' hyperthyroidism. CDR3s include the opening cysteine and the closing phenylalanine or tryptophan. The order of the fields is clone size, J gene, V gene, D gene, CDR3 DNA, CDR3 protein. A D gene is named only where the DNA matches it firmly. Only some rows state a clone size, as once, few, many or a class for expanded clones.

>NA|TRBJ1-2|TRBV5-1|NA
TGCGCCAGCAGCTTGGGTGCGGACCGTCAGGCTGAAGCTTTC
CASSLGADRQAEAF
>many|TRBJ2-7|TRBV7-2|NA
TGTGCCAGTGGGGGTGGAGGGCTTGGCTACGAGCAGTACTTC
CASGGGGLGYEQYF
>many|TRBJ2-2|TRBV10-2|TRBD1
TGCGCCACCCGACAGGGCCTGAACACCGGGGAGCTGTTTTTT
CATRQGLNTGELFF
>many|TRBJ2-7|TRBV11-1|NA
TGTGCCAGCAGCTTAGCGGGCACAGTCGAGCAGTACTTC
CASSLAGTVEQYF
>NA|TRBJ1-2|TRBV29-1|TRBD1
TGCAGCGCCCCGGTGACCCCGGGACAGGGTTTATCTGACTACACCTTC
CSAPVTPGQGLSDYTF
>once|TRBJ1-5|TRBV24-1|TRBD1
TGTGCCACCAGTGTGGGGACAGGGAAGCAGCCCCAGCATTTT
CATSVGTGKQPQHF
>few|TRBJ2-1|TRBV24-1|TRBD2
TGTGCCACCAGTGACCCAAGCGGGGAGGATAATGAGCAGTTCTTC
CATSDPSGEDNEQFF
>many|TRBJ1-1|TRBV5-1|TRBD1
TGCGCCAGCAGCCCGTTGTTACAGGGGAAATACACTGAAGCTTTCTTT
CASSPLLQGKYTEAFF
>many|TRBJ2-2|TRBV12-5|NA
TGTGCTAGTGGTTTGGAGGACCCCGGGGAGCTGTTTTTT
CASGLEDPGELFF
>NA|TRBJ1-4|TRBV12-3/TRBV12-4|NA
TGTGCCAGCAGTTTGGATTACAATGAAAAACTGTTTTTT
CASSLDYNEKLFF
>NA|TRBJ1-5|TRBV7-3|NA
TGTGCCAGTCAACTGTCGGGTCGGGTTGGTCAGCCCCAGCATTTT
CASQLSGRVGQPQHF
>many|TRBJ1-4|TRBV13|NA
TGTGCCAGCAGCCCAGGACAGATTGCAACTAATGAAAAACTGTTTTTT
CASSPGQIATNEKLFF
>many|TRBJ2-5|TRBV15|NA
TGTGCCACAAGCAGGGCACAAGAGACCCAGTACTTC
CATSRAQETQYF
>many|TRBJ1-6|TRBV7-9|NA
TGTGCCAGCAGCAAATCCGGGACGGTCGATAATTCACCCCTCCACTTT
CASSKSGTVDNSPLHF
>many|TRBJ1-3|TRBV7-2|TRBD1
TGTGCCAGCAGCAAATACAGGGGCTCTGGAAACACCATATATTTT
CASSKYRGSGNTIYF
>NA|TRBJ2-5|TRBV20-1|TRBD1
TGCAGTGCTAGAGTAGGGGCGGACAGGGGTCAAGAGACCCAGTACTTC
CSARVGADRGQETQYF
>many|TRBJ1-5|TRBV29-1|TRBD1
TGCAGCGTCCGATTTTCCGGGACAGGGTATCAGCCCCAGCATTTT
CSVRFSGTGYQPQHF
>NA|TRBJ2-1|TRBV24-1|NA
TGTGCCACCAGTGAGGGGAAGGGATACAATGAGCAGTTCTTC
CATSEGKGYNEQFF
>NA|TRBJ2-7|TRBV5-1|TRBD1
TGCGCCAGCAGCGAGGACAGGTGGGACGAGCAGTACTTC
CASSEDRWDEQYF
>NA|TRBJ2-7|TRBV15|NA
TGTGCCACCAGCAGATTATCTTACGCGCGGGAGCAGTACTTC
CATSRLSYAREQYF
>NA|TRBJ1-4|TRBV7-2|NA
NA
CASSLPDGETQYFGPGEKLFF
>NA|TRBJ1-6|TRBV7-9|NA
TGTGCCACCCGACAGGACAGAGGTTCACCCCTCCACTTT
CATRQDRGSPLHF
>NA|TRBJ1-1|TRBV15|TRBD1
TGTGCCACCAGCATCGGGACAGGGGATATTTTGAACACTGAAGCTTTCTTT
CATSIGTGDILNTEAFF
>NA|TRBJ2-5|TRBV24-1|TRBD2
TGTGCCACCAGTGACCCGACGGGACTAGCGGCGCAAGAGACCCAGTACTTC
CATSDPTGLAAQETQYF
>NA|TRBJ2-5|TRBV6-1|NA
TGTGCCAGCTCAGGGGTGGCCCAGTACTTC
CASSGVAQYF
>few|TRBJ1-5|TRBV29-1|NA
TGCAGCGTTGTGACGGGGGAGCAGCCCCAGCATTTT
CSVVTGEQPQHF
>once|TRBJ2-1|TRBV20-1|NA
TGCAGTGCCCTCGGGGCAAGCTCCTACAATGAGCAGTTCTTC
CSALGASSYNEQFF
>many|TRBJ1-1|TRBV29-1|NA
TGCAGCCTTGAAGATGGGGACACTGAAGCTTTCTTT
CSLEDGDTEAFF
>many|TRBJ1-2|TRBV15|TRBD1
TGTGCCACCAGCAGGGCCGGGACAGCCTCACATGGCTACACCTTC
CATSRAGTASHGYTF
>many|TRBJ2-7|TRBV6-2/TRBV6-3|NA
TGTGCCAGCAGTGATTGGGACATGCGAGCATTCCTCTACGAGCAGTACTTC
CASSDWDMRAFLYEQYF
>many|TRBJ2-2|TRBV7-2|NA
TGTGCCAGCAAACCTTCGAGGCTAGCCGATACCGGGGAGCTGTTTTTT
CASKPSRLADTGELFF
>NA|TRBJ2-5|TRBV15|NA
TGTGCCACCAGCAGTTACGTCCTGATGGGGCAAGAGACCCAGTACTTC
CATSSYVLMGQETQYF
>NA|TRBJ1-3|TRBV7-8|TRBD1
TGTGCCAGCAGCGTACCGACAGGGGGCTCTGGAAACATTATATATTTT
CASSVPTGGSGNIIYF
>many|TRBJ1-1|TRBV2|NA
TGTGCCAGCAGTGACAGGGTGGGGGGGAACACTGAAGCTTTCTTT
CASSDRVGGNTEAFF
>many|TRBJ1-2|TRBV7-9|NA
TGTGCCAGCAGATTGGCGGGTGGCTATGGCTACACCTTC
CASRLAGGYGYTF
>many|TRBJ2-5|TRBV2|NA
TGTGCCAGCAGTCCGTTCGAAGAGACCCAGTACTTC
CASSPFEETQYF
>many|TRBJ2-7|TRBV7-8|NA
TGTGCCAGCAGCCTCCTCCGGACAACCTACGAGCAGTACTTC
CASSLLRTTYEQYF
>NA|TRBJ2-3|TRBV2|NA
TGTGCCAGCAGTGAGGCTAGCCGCTCAGATACGCAGTATTTT
CASSEASRSDTQYF
>many|TRBJ1-2|TRBV20-1|NA
TGCAGTGCTAGAGGAGGCTATGGCTACACCTTC
CSARGGYGYTF
>NA|TRBJ1-2|TRBV2|TRBD1
TGTGCCAGCAGTGTGGGGACAGGGGCAAGCGGCTACACCTTC
CASSVGTGASGYTF
>many|TRBJ1-5|TRBV7-6|NA
TGTGCCAGCAGCACCGACAGGTATCAGCCCCAGCATTTT
CASSTDRYQPQHF
>NA|TRBJ2-5|TRBV30|TRBD2
TGTGCCTGGAGTGTACCGTGGGGCGGGAGGGCTGCAGAGACCCAGTACTTC
CAWSVPWGGRAAETQYF
>NA|TRBJ1-2|TRBV19|TRBD1
TGTGCCAGTAGTGTGGACAGGGGAGGAGACTATGGCTACACCTTC
CASSVDRGGDYGYTF
>NA|TRBJ1-2|TRBV10-3|NA
TGTGCCATCAGTGAGTACCGACTAGTGGGTTATGGCTACACCTTC
CAISEYRLVGYGYTF